This T cell receptor beta chain was sequenced for a study of shared clonotypes between healthy human individuals. The naive CD8 population came from CD45RO-negative cells selected for CCR7, without terminally differentiated effector memory CD45RA+ cells. Donors, healthy HIV-negative adults, lacked recent acute infections or vaccinations. The run depth of the assay was deep. Sequencing used immunoSEQ multiplex PCR; TCRdb keeps in-frame clones, though not all of them. The sample lists fewer than 850,000 clones; approximately 97% were seen once. The V gene end was trimmed by 6 bases and the J gene end by 4 bases; junction bases not matched to a gene: 11. CDR1 is ENHRY and CDR2 is SYGVKD in the germline V gene. The CDR3 runs to 16 residues.

Sample: naive CD8+ T cells sorted from blood. The TCR originated in a young man in good health. This chain connects TRBV10-3 to TRBJ2-3, with TRBD2 identical over 9 bases. The CDR3 here is CAIRDPPAGGPDTQYF. CDR3 in DNA: TGTGCCATCAGAGATCCGCCGGCGGGAGGGCCAGATACGCAGTATTTT.